The 26 T cell receptor beta chains presented below share a single source sample, sequenced in a study of blood T cell repertoires in COVID-19. The assay was immunoSEQ multiplex PCR, and TCRdb's table has in-frame clones only and misses some. The sample consists of about 350,000 clones, about 91% of them appearing once. Sequencing was carried out using peripheral blood. Receptor source: a man younger than 45 with COVID-19, enrolled during active disease.

The rearrangement joins TRBV5-6 to TRBJ1-1, with a tentative D call TRBD1 (5 bases). This CDR3 has 12 residues. The V end was cut by 4 bases, the J end by 11 bases, with 15 bases between. Germline V CDR1 and CDR2: SGHDT, YYEEEE. This CDR3 is CASSVGPGEAFF. The CDR3 coding sequence is TGTGCCAGCAGCGTGGGGCCAGGTGAGGCTTTCTTT.

This clone was observed a handful of times. The chain combines TRBV7-8 with TRBJ2-7; 8 nucleotides agree with TRBD1. CDR3 length: 14 amino acids. In germline, CDR1 is SGHVS, CDR2 FQNEAQ. Germline trimming cut 4 bases from V and 3 bases from J; bases unmatched to any gene: 5. The CDR3 DNA is TGTGCCAGCAGCTCCGGACAGGGCAACTACGAGCAGTACTTC. It yields the protein CASSSGQGNYEQYF.

The V and J genes are TRBV29-1 and TRBJ2-1; a possible D gene is TRBD1 (6 bases). CDR3 length: 13 residues. The V and J ends lost 3 bases and 8 bases respectively, with 14 bases between them. Per germline, CDR1 SQVTM and CDR2 ANQGSEA. As DNA, the CDR3 is TGCAGCGTTGAGGGACACGGCTTCGATGAGCAGTTCTTC. The encoded protein is CSVEGHGFDEQFF.

The rearrangement uses TRBV20-1 and TRBJ2-1; D uncertain. V was shortened by 6 bases and J by 5 bases, with 11 bases between the two germline ends. Germline V gene lookup returns CDR1 DFQATT and CDR2 SNEGSKA (reference sequence). This CDR3 spans 12 amino acids. CDR3 sequence: CSASALNNEQFF. The CDR3 DNA is TGCAGTGCCAGTGCGCTAAACAATGAGCAGTTCTTC.

The chain couples TRBV4-2 to TRBJ1-5; TRBD1 agrees at 9 bases. The CDR3 extends over 15 amino acids. Germline V gives CDR1 LGHNA, CDR2 YNFKEQ. V lost 2 bases and J lost 7; bases outside the gene matches: 6. The CDR3 region has the DNA TGTGCCAGCAGCCAACCGGGACAGGGCGAACAGCCCCAGCATTTT. Its protein product is CASSQPGQGEQPQHF.

The rearrangement joins TRBV28 to TRBJ1-3; 11 nucleotides align to TRBD1. The CDR3 has 19 amino acids. CDR1 is MDHEN, CDR2 SYDVKM, per germline. V lost 5 bases, J lost 0 bases, and 12 bases stayed unmatched. The CDR3 protein is CASSLSGTGGYPSGNTIYF. The CDR3 DNA is TGTGCCAGCAGTCTCTCCGGGACAGGGGGTTATCCCTCTGGAAACACCATATATTTT.

This chain joins TRBV11-1 and TRBJ2-2; 7 bases are shared with TRBD1. Trimming cost V 6 bases and J 4 bases; bases outside gene matches: 8. The CDR3 covers 15 residues. From germline, CDR1 is SGHAT and CDR2 FQDESV (reference sequence). The CDR3 region is CASRMTGSGTGELFF. The CDR3 DNA is TGTGCCAGCAGGATGACAGGGTCGGGCACCGGGGAGCTGTTTTTT.

This clone has just a few counts. The rearrangement links TRBV18 to TRBJ1-6, with D uncertain. The germline V gene encodes CDR1 KGHSH and CDR2 LQKENI. The CDR3 contains 15 residues. The V end was cut by 2 bases, the J end by 3 bases, with 8 bases between. The CDR3 loop reads CASSPDRGYNSPLHF. In DNA form, the CDR3 reads TGTGCCAGCTCACCAGACCGGGGCTATAATTCACCCCTCCACTTT.

The chain joins TRBV9 to TRBJ2-5, with D possibly TRBD1 on 6 matching bases. CDR3 length: 15 amino acids. V was pared by 0 bases and J by 1 base, with 10 bases between. From germline, CDR1 is SGDLS and CDR2 YYNGEE. CDR3 DNA: TGTGCCAGCAGCGTAGGAGGGGGTCTCCAAGAGACCCAGTACTTC. Encoded protein: CASSVGGGLQETQYF.

This clone was picked up one time. The J gene is TRBJ2-1, the V gene TRBV6-2 or TRBV6-3, with a possible D match to TRBD2 (6 bases). The CDR3 runs to 18 residues. Germline CDR1 is MNHEY and CDR2 is SVGEGT. V was clipped by 7 bases and J by 7 bases, with 29 bases between them. The DNA of the CDR3 is TGTGCCAGCACCCCTTGGGCTTATTGGGGGGAATCTGGAAATGAGCAGTTCTTC. Residues: CASTPWAYWGESGNEQFF.

The V call is TRBV5-5, the J call TRBJ2-6; TRBD2 is a possible D gene (5 bases). Germline V gene data show CDR1 as SGHKS and CDR2 as YYEKEE (reference sequence). Trimming took off 4 bases at V and 0 bases at J, with 11 bases between the two ends. The CDR3 contains 16 residues. As DNA, the CDR3 is TGTGCCAGCAGCCCCCGAGGGTCCTCTGGGGCCAACGTCCTGACTTTC. Translated, it gives CASSPRGSSGANVLTF.

The rearrangement joins TRBV4-2 to TRBJ2-2; 9 nucleotides agree with TRBD1. Trimming at V came to 0 bases and at J to 2 bases, leaving 13 bases not matched to a gene. Germline V gene data show CDR1 as LGHNA and CDR2 as YNFKEQ. This CDR3 region has 20 residues. The CDR3 spells CASSQDLRRDRVENTGELFF. The CDR3 nucleotides are TGTGCCAGCAGCCAAGATCTGAGACGGGACAGGGTAGAAAACACCGGGGAGCTGTTTTTT.

This clone has only a few counts. The chain links TRBV27 to TRBJ1-5; 7 bases agree with TRBD1. With 5 bases clipped from V and 5 bases from J, the junction kept 9 bases outside the gene matches. This CDR3 has 15 residues. CDR1 and CDR2 from the germline V gene are MNHEY and SMNVEV (reference sequence). The CDR3: CASSDRVPRDQPQHF. CDR3 DNA sequence: TGTGCCAGCAGTGACAGGGTCCCAAGGGATCAGCCCCAGCATTTT.

This sequence joins TRBV4-1 and TRBJ2-7; D might be TRBD1 (6 bases). The V end lost 0 bases, the J end lost 5 bases, and 11 bases lay between the germline ends. The CDR3 is made up of 14 amino acids. The germline V gene encodes CDR1 MGHRA and CDR2 YSYEKL. CDR3 sequence reads: CASSQDYRVDEQYF. CDR3 DNA sequence: TGCGCCAGCAGCCAAGATTACAGGGTGGACGAGCAGTACTTC.

This rearrangement joins TRBV6-5 to TRBJ2-2; maybe TRBD2 (5 bases). The CDR3 is 15 amino acids. V was trimmed by 0 bases and J by 1 base, leaving 6 bases between them. Per germline, CDR1 MNHEY and CDR2 SVGAGI. The CDR3 spells CASSYSRENTGELFF. CDR3 DNA: TGTGCCAGCAGTTACTCACGGGAGAACACCGGGGAGCTGTTTTTT.

Regarding this clone: This specimen includes other DNA sequences encoding the same CDR3. The rearrangement links TRBV6-5 to TRBJ2-7; the match to TRBD2 covers 8 bases. The CDR3 consists of 13 residues. The V and J ends lost 1 base and 6 bases, in that order; junction bases with no gene match: 2. Germline CDR1 MNHEY, CDR2 SVGAGI. CDR3 sequence reads: CASSYFREGEQYF. The CDR3 DNA reads as TGTGCCAGCAGTTACTTCCGGGAGGGCGAGCAGTACTTC.

The chain carries TRBV6-2 or TRBV6-3 and TRBJ2-2; D may be TRBD2 (6 bases). CDR1 is MNHEY and CDR2 is SVGEGT in the germline V gene. V shed 0 bases and J shed 3 bases, with 14 bases lying between them. This CDR3 has 17 amino acids. The CDR3 region has the DNA TGTGCCAGCAGTTACTCGATAACCGGGAGAGACACCGGGGAGCTGTTTTTT. This codes for CASSYSITGRDTGELFF.

The chain links TRBV7-2 to TRBJ2-7, with D uncertain. Germline V gene lookup returns CDR1 SGHTA and CDR2 FQGNSA. CDR3 size: 11 residues. V dropped 6 bases and J dropped 3 bases, with 6 bases sitting between them. Here the CDR3 DNA reads TGTGCCAGCAGTACAGTCTACGAGCAGTACTTC. Protein sequence: CASSTVYEQYF.

Ten or more counts support this clone. The J gene is TRBJ1-3, the V gene TRBV3-1 (or the pseudogene TRBV3-2); a weak D match, TRBD1 (6 bases). The V and J ends lost 6 bases and 0 bases respectively, with 12 bases between them. This CDR3 spans 15 amino acids. Germline values: CDR1 LGHDT, CDR2 YNNKEL (reference sequence). In nucleotides, the CDR3 is TGTGCCAGCAGTTATACAGGGAACTCTGGAAACACCATATATTTT. Protein product: CASSYTGNSGNTIYF.

The chain links TRBV2 to TRBJ1-1; D perhaps matches TRBD1 (5 bases). The CDR3 is 14 amino acids. Germline V lookup: CDR1 SNHLY, CDR2 FYNNEI. V shed 6 bases and J shed 1 base, with 12 bases lying between them. The CDR3 loop reads CASRIDSANTEAFF. The CDR3 DNA follows: TGTGCCAGCAGAATCGACAGCGCGAACACTGAAGCTTTCTTT.

The chain is built from TRBV6-5 and TRBJ2-7; 10 nucleotides agree with TRBD1. The CDR3 covers 15 residues. Germline CDR1 MNHEY, CDR2 SVGAGI. V dropped 2 bases and J dropped 5; count of bases not matched to a gene: 6. The chain's CDR3 is CASSYRTGGRNEQYF. Here the CDR3 DNA reads TGTGCCAGCAGTTACCGGACAGGGGGGAGGAACGAGCAGTACTTC.

The J gene is TRBJ1-5, the V gene TRBV27; D call uncertain. Trimming took off 0 bases at V and 3 bases at J, with 12 bases between the two ends. This CDR3 comprises 16 residues. CDR1 and CDR2 from the germline V gene are MNHEY and SMNVEV (reference sequence). CDR3 sequence reads: CASSLSRSLPNQPQHF. The CDR3 region has the DNA TGTGCCAGCAGTTTATCCAGGTCCCTCCCCAATCAGCCCCAGCATTTT.

V usage is TRBV7-6 and J usage is TRBJ2-1; D is possibly TRBD1 (6 bases). CDR1 and CDR2 from the germline V gene are SGHVS and FNYEAQ. V lost 3 bases, J lost 1 base, and 16 bases lay in between. The length of the CDR3 is 17 residues. The CDR3, as DNA: TGTGCCAGCAGCTTCGCGAGCAGGGGAAAATCCTACAATGAGCAGTTCTTC. As protein: CASSFASRGKSYNEQFF.

The chain employs TRBV19 and TRBJ2-1; 11 bases line up with TRBD2. Trimming removed 5 bases from V and 2 bases from J; junction bases left unmatched: 5. The CDR3 totals 16 residues. Germline values: CDR1 LNHDA, CDR2 SQIVND (reference sequence). The CDR3 loop is CASSPIAGGTYNEQFF. Here the CDR3 DNA reads TGTGCCAGTAGTCCCATAGCGGGAGGGACCTACAATGAGCAGTTCTTC.

Concerning this clone itself: This sample includes further DNA sequences coding for the same CDR3. This chain uses TRBV18 with TRBJ2-7; TRBD2 matches at 16 bases. The CDR3 extends over 16 amino acids. Unmatched junction bases numbered 1, after V lost 3 bases and J lost 2 bases. CDR1 and CDR2 (germline): KGHSH, LQKENI. CDR3 nucleotides: TGTGCCAGCTCACCGGGACTAGCGGGGGGGCCCTACGAGCAGTACTTC. It yields the protein CASSPGLAGGPYEQYF. Based on the CDR3 plus reference TRBV18 and TRBJ2-7, the full variable domain is NAGVMQNPRHLVRRRGQEARLRCSPMKGHSHVYWYRQLPEEGLKFMVYLQKENIIDESGMPKERFSAEFPKEGPSILRIQQVVRGDSAAYFCASSPGLAGGPYEQYFGPGTRLTVT.

The rearrangement links TRBV6-6 to TRBJ1-6; 10 nucleotides agree with TRBD1. CDR1 and CDR2 from the germline V gene are MNHNY and SVGAGI (reference sequence). The CDR3 has 15 residues. J gave up 14 bases and V 2 bases, and 9 bases lay outside the gene matches. The DNA of the CDR3 is TGTGCCAGCAGTTACGACAGGGGGCTCCTAGGGGCCCTCCACTTT. Amino acids: CASSYDRGLLGALHF.